This TCR beta chain was retrieved from a study of blood T cell repertoires in COVID-19. As for the study in general: COVID-19 samples from acute and convalescent phases originated in the United States, Italy and Spain. PBMCs, B-cell-depleted T cells, or T cells provided the cDNA or gDNA that made up the material.

Per the germline V gene, CDR1 is MNHEY and CDR2 is SVGAGI. Deletions cut 0 bases from V and 1 base from J, with 8 bases between. The CDR3 has 15 residues. Per the authors' pipeline: How many nucleated cells were present was estimated from reference gene primer amplification. The method was immunoSEQ multiplex PCR; TCRdb's version includes in-frame clones alone and lacks a portion of them. V and J calls and clone size are those listed in that table; D and trimming were worked out from the DNA. The sample consists of about 68,000 clones, over 75% of them appearing once. The rearrangement uses TRBV6-5 and TRBJ2-3; weak D call: TRBD2 (5 bases). The receptor was derived from a man between 50 and 59 years old with acute or convalescent COVID-19. The specimen sequenced was peripheral blood. CDR3 sequence reads: CASSYSRAGTDTQYF. Here the CDR3 DNA reads TGTGCCAGCAGTTACTCGAGGGCGGGCACAGATACGCAGTATTTT.